The 22 T cell receptor beta chains reported below all come from one sample, sequenced in a study of T cell repertoires in cytomegalovirus infection. TCRdb passed the reads through MiXCR, listing each CDR3 protein once. The sample shows approximately 750,000 distinct CDR3 sequences, 35% to 40% of them seen only once. The source material was PBMCs. These receptors came from a human donor in good health (CMV status not recorded). Some clones in this sample may be carry-over from other donors' samples.

The chain joins TRBV30 to TRBJ2-7; 11 bases align to TRBD1. J gave up 2 bases and V 1 base, and 1 base lay outside the gene matches. The V gene's germline CDR1 is GTSNPN and CDR2 SVGIG (reference sequence). There are 14 residues in the CDR3. CDR3 protein: CAWSEGQGAYEQYF. In nucleotides, the CDR3 is TGTGCCTGGAGTGAGGGACAGGGGGCCTACGAGCAGTACTTC.

This clonotype was counted a few times. V is TRBV28 and J is TRBJ1-5; 9 bases line up with TRBD1. CDR1 and CDR2 (germline): MDHEN, SYDVKM. The CDR3 extends over 17 amino acids. Trimming at V came to 5 bases and at J to 3 bases, leaving 11 bases not matched to a gene. CDR3 loop: CASSLIPGTGINQPQHF. The CDR3 coding sequence is TGTGCCAGCAGTCTAATCCCCGGGACAGGGATCAATCAGCCCCAGCATTTT. Variable domain in full (rest from reference TRBV28 and TRBJ1-5): DVKVTQSSRYLVKRTGEKVFLECVQDMDHENMFWYRQDPGLGLRLIYFSYDVKMKEKGDIPEGYSVSREKKERFSLILESASTNQTSMYLCASSLIPGTGINQPQHFGDGTRLSIL.

This clonotype was picked up a small number of times. CDR3 loop: CASSQDLMRRENSPLHF. CDR3 bases: TGCGCCAGCAGCCAAGATTTGATGCGACGGGAAAATTCACCCCTCCACTTT. The rearrangement uses TRBV4-1 and TRBJ1-6; D gene uncertain. V shed 0 bases and J shed 7 bases, with 16 bases lying between them. The CDR3 consists of 17 residues. Germline lookup yields CDR1 MGHRA and CDR2 YSYEKL.

The chain's CDR3 is CAGERTDSYEQYF. Here the CDR3 DNA reads TGTGCCGGCGAAAGGACAGACTCCTACGAGCAGTACTTC. V and J are TRBV25-1 and TRBJ2-7, with D perhaps matching TRBD1 (6 bases). There are 13 residues in the CDR3. Germline CDR1 and CDR2: MGHDK and SYGVNS. Trimming pared 11 bases from V and 0 bases from J, leaving 14 bases between.

This clonotype was found a few times. This sequence joins TRBV28 and TRBJ2-5; 7 nucleotides align to TRBD1. Germline trimming cut 6 bases from V and 5 bases from J; bases unmatched to any gene: 9. Germline CDR1 MDHEN, CDR2 SYDVKM. The CDR3 consists of 14 residues. CDR3 nucleotides: TGTGCCAGCAGCTCGATCGGACAGGTCGAGACCCAGTACTTC. Its translation: CASSSIGQVETQYF.

This clonotype was found a few times. The J gene is TRBJ2-1, the V gene TRBV10-3, with D perhaps assigned TRBD1 or TRBD2 (6 bases each). V shed 0 bases and J shed 7 bases, with 10 bases lying between them. Germline CDR1 ENHRY, CDR2 SYGVKD. This CDR3 comprises 14 residues. The CDR3 DNA reads TGTGCCATCAGTGAGTCAACAGGGAGGAATGAGCAGTTCTTC. Translation gives CAISESTGRNEQFF.

This chain connects TRBV28 to TRBJ1-6; TRBD1 is a possible D gene (5 bases). The V gene lost 3 bases and the J gene lost 11 bases, with 17 bases spanning the gap. This CDR3 has 15 residues. Germline CDR1 reads MDHEN; CDR2 reads SYDVKM. Here the CDR3 reads CASSLASGPTPPLHF. For the CDR3, the DNA is TGTGCCAGCAGTTTGGCCTCGGGGCCGACCCCACCCCTCCACTTT.

Details on this clonotype: An end of the junction does not agree with germline; a read error may underlie this. V usage is TRBV28 and J usage is TRBJ1-1, with D maybe TRBD1 (6 bases). Germline V gene lookup returns CDR1 MDHEN and CDR2 SYDVKM. The CDR3 sequence is 15 residues long. The CDR3 DNA sequence: TGTGACAGCACCCTAATATGGGACAATCACGGTGGGGCTTTCTTT. Protein product: CDSTLIWDNHGGAFF.

This clonotype occurred many times. V gene TRBV12-3 or TRBV12-4 combines with J gene TRBJ1-5, with D unclear. V was pared by 5 bases and J by 0 bases, with 11 bases between. This CDR3 is built from 15 residues. The CDR3 loop reads CASSDEDGSNQPQHF. CDR3 DNA sequence: TGTGCCAGCAGTGACGAGGACGGTAGCAATCAGCCCCAGCATTTT.

The chain is built from TRBV2 and TRBJ2-7; D remains unclear. V lost 5 bases and J lost 1, with 12 bases in between. The CDR3 sequence is 14 residues long. Germline V gene sequence: CDR1 SNHLY, CDR2 FYNNEI. The CDR3 nucleotides are TGTGCCAGCAGTAAAATATCACCTTCCTACGAGCAGTACTTC. Protein: CASSKISPSYEQYF.

This clonotype turned up a few times. V usage is TRBV7-2 and J usage is TRBJ1-1; D is unclear. The V end lost 1 base, the J end lost 5 bases, and 14 bases lay between the germline ends. The germline V gene has CDR1 SGHTA and CDR2 FQGNSA. The length of the CDR3 is 15 residues. The DNA for the CDR3 is TGTGCCAGCAGCTTAGTCGGCGGGGTTTGGACTGAAGCTTTCTTT. Translating gives CASSLVGGVWTEAFF. The whole variable domain, remainder taken from reference TRBV7-2 and TRBJ1-1, is GAGVSQSPSNKVTEKGKDVELRCDPISGHTALYWYRQSLGQGLEFLIYFQGNSAPDKSGLPSDRFSAERTGGSVSTLTIQRTQQEDSAVYLCASSLVGGVWTEAFFGQGTRLTVV.

Of note for this clonotype: The CDR3 does not end in the conserved phenylalanine or tryptophan, so this is likely a read error. V gene TRBV6-2 or TRBV6-3 combines with J gene TRBJ1-5; D remains ambiguous. V dropped 2 bases and J dropped 2 bases, with 13 bases sitting between them. Germline assignment: CDR1 MNHEY and CDR2 SVGEGT. The CDR3 is 16 residues long. The CDR3: CASSYLRVLGNQPQHL. DNA of the CDR3: TGTGCCAGCAGTTACCTAAGGGTGTTGGGCAATCAGCCCCAGCATCTT.

This clonotype was seen a single time. The chain combines TRBV28 with TRBJ1-2, with D perhaps TRBD1 (6 bases). Germline CDR1 is MDHEN and CDR2 is SYDVKM. CDR3 length: 15 amino acids. V lost 7 bases and J 6 bases, leaving 21 bases between the germline ends. In DNA form, the CDR3 reads TGTGCCAGCACCCAACCCCCTGCGGGGGCTCATGGCTACACCTTC. Its translation: CASTQPPAGAHGYTF.

The genes are TRBV19 and TRBJ1-6; 8 positions match TRBD1. Germline V lookup: CDR1 LNHDA, CDR2 SQIVND (reference sequence). V was clipped by 6 bases and J by 10 bases; unmatched bases: 5. The CDR3 has 13 amino acids. The CDR3 DNA sequence: TGTGCCAGTAGCACAGGGGGTGGCTCACCCCTCCACTTT. Its protein product is CASSTGGGSPLHF.

The chain is built from TRBV14 and TRBJ2-1; 9 bases are a match to TRBD1. The CDR3 has 15 residues. The V segment lost 3 bases and the J segment 15 bases; nucleotides outside the gene matches: 15. Germline CDR1 and CDR2: SGHDN and FVKESK. The CDR3 nucleotides read TGTGCCAGCAGCCAGCCCGGGACAGGGAGGCCAAATTGGTTCTTC. Encoded protein: CASSQPGTGRPNWFF.

The rearrangement uses TRBV19 and TRBJ2-1; 7 bases match TRBD1. Germline V gene data show CDR1 as LNHDA and CDR2 as SQIVND (reference sequence). The CDR3 consists of 11 residues. Trimming at V came to 3 bases and at J to 12 bases, leaving 2 bases not matched to a gene. CDR3 loop: CASSMGTVQFF. For the CDR3, the DNA is TGTGCCAGTAGTATGGGGACAGTGCAGTTCTTC.

Comment on this clonotype: The conserved phenylalanine or tryptophan is not found at the CDR3 terminus, so this likely reflects a read error. This chain connects TRBV28 to TRBJ1-3; a possible D gene is TRBD1 (5 bases). The length of the CDR3 is 17 residues. The V end lost 5 bases, the J end lost 8 bases, and 25 bases lay between the germline ends. Germline loops: CDR1 MDHEN, CDR2 SYDVKM. The CDR3 sequence is CASSLPLRGRERDTIYL. The CDR3 coding sequence is TGTGCCAGCAGTCTCCCGTTGCGGGGGAGGGAACGAGACACCATATATTTG.

J is TRBJ2-6 and V is TRBV7-6; 7 bases fit TRBD2. The CDR3 sequence is 17 residues long. CDR1 and CDR2 from the germline V gene are SGHVS and FNYEAQ. The ends lost 3 bases at V and 2 bases at J; junction bases unmatched: 7. In DNA, the CDR3 is TGTGCCAGCAGCTTGGAGGGCGCGGGAGCTGGGGCCAACGTCCTGACTTTC. Translating gives CASSLEGAGAGANVLTF.

This clonotype was detected many times. V and J are TRBV12-3 or TRBV12-4 and TRBJ1-2; D gene unclear. The V and J ends lost 5 bases and 3 bases respectively, with 10 bases between them. The CDR3 sequence is 13 residues long. The chain's CDR3 is CASSPAVDYGYTF. CDR3 in DNA: TGTGCCAGCAGTCCCGCGGTTGACTATGGCTACACCTTC.

This clonotype was detected only a few times. J is TRBJ1-2 and V is TRBV4-2; no reliable D call. CDR1 is LGHNA, CDR2 YNFKEQ, per germline. The length of the CDR3 is 17 residues. Trimming cost V 3 bases and J 7 bases, with 24 bases left between them. CDR3 sequence reads: CASSQGTEGLGDGGYTF. The CDR3 DNA is TGTGCCAGCAGCCAGGGAACAGAAGGGTTGGGAGATGGTGGCTACACCTTC.

This clonotype was counted only a few times. V usage is TRBV7-2 and J usage is TRBJ1-1, with D possibly being TRBD1 (6 bases). V was clipped by 11 bases and J by 10 bases, with 8 bases between them. The CDR3 totals 8 residues. The germline V gene encodes CDR1 SGHTA and CDR2 FQGNSA. For the CDR3, the DNA is TGTGCCGGGGGCGTAGCTTTCTTT. Translated: CAGGVAFF.

This clonotype has just a few counts. The chain employs TRBV2 and TRBJ2-1, with a possible D match to TRBD1 (5 bases). CDR1 is SNHLY and CDR2 is FYNNEI in the germline V gene. CDR3 length: 10 amino acids. V lost 8 bases to trimming and J lost 7 bases, with 6 bases between them. The CDR3 DNA follows: TGTGCCAGCCAGGGTAATGAGCAGTTCTTC. This sequence encodes CASQGNEQFF. Filled out from reference TRBV2 and TRBJ2-1, the complete variable domain reads EPEVTQTPSHQVTQMGQEVILRCVPISNHLYFYWYRQILGQKVEFLVSFYNNEISEKSEIFDDQFSVERPDGSNFTLKIRSTKLEDSAMYFCASQGNEQFFGPGTRLTVL.